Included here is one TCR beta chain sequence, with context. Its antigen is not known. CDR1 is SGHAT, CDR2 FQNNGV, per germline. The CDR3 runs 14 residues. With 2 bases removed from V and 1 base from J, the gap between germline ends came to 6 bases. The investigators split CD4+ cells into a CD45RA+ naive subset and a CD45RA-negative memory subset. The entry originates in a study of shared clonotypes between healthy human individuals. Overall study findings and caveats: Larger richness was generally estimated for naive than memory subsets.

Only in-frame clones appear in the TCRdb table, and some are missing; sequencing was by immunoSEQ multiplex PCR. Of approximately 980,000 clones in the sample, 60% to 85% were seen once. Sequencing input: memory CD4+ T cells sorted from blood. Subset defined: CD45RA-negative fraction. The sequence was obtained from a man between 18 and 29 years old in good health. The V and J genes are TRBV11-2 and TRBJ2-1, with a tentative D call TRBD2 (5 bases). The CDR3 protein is CASSLSGSYNEQFF. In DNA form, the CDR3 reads TGTGCCAGCAGCTTAAGCGGATCCTACAATGAGCAGTTCTTC.